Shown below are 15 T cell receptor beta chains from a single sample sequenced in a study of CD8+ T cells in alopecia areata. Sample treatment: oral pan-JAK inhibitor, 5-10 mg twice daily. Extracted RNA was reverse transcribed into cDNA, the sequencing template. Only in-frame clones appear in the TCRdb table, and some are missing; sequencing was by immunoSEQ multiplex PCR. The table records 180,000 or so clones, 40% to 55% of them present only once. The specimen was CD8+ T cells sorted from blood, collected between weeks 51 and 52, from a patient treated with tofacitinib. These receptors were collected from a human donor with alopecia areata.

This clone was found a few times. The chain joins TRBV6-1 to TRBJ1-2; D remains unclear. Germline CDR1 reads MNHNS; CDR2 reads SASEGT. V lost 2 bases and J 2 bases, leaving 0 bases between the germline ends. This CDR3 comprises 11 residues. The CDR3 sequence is CASSENYGYTF. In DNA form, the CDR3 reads TGTGCCAGCAGTGAAAACTATGGCTACACCTTC.

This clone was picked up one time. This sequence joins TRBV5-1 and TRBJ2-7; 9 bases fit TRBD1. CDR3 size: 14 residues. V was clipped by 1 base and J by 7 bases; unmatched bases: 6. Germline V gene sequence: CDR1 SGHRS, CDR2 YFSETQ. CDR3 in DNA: TGCGCCAGCAGCTTGAACAGGGGGCCGGGGGAGCAGTACTTC. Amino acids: CASSLNRGPGEQYF.

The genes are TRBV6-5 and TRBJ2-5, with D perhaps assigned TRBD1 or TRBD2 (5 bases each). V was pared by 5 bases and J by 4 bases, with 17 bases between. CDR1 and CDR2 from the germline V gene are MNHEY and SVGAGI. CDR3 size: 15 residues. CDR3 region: CASSPQGPSRETQYF. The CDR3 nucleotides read TGTGCCAGCAGTCCCCAGGGACCATCCCGAGAGACCCAGTACTTC.

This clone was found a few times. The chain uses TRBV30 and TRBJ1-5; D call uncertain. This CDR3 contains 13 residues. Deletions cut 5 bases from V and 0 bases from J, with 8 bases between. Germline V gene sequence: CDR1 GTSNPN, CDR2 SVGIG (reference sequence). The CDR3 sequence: CAWGENSNQPQHF. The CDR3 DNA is TGTGCCTGGGGGGAGAATAGCAATCAGCCCCAGCATTTT. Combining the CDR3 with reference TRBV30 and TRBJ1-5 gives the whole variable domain SQTIHQWPATLVQPVGSPLSLECTVEGTSNPNLYWYRQAAGRGLQLLFYSVGIGQISSEVPQNLSASRPQDRQFILSSKKLLLSDSGFYLCAWGENSNQPQHFGDGTRLSIL.

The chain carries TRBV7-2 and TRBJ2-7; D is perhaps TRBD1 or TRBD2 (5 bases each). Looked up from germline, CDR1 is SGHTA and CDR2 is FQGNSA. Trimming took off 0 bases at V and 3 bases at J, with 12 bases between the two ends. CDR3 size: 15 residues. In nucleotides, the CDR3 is TGTGCCAGCAGCTTAGCGGCAGGGAGACGCTACGAGCAGTACTTC. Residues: CASSLAAGRRYEQYF.

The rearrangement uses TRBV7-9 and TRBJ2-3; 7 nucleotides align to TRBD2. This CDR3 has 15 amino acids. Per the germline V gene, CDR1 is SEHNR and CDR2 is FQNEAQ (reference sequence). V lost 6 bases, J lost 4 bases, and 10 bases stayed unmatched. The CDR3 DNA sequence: TGTGCCAGCAGACACATAGCGGGTGTTGCAGATACGCAGTATTTT. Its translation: CASRHIAGVADTQYF. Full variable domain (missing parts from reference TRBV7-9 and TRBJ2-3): DTGVSQNPRHKITKRGQNVTFRCDPISEHNRLYWYRQTLGQGPEFLTYFQNEAQLEKSRLLSDRFSAERPKGSFSTLEIQRTEQGDSAMYLCASRHIAGVADTQYFGPGTRLTVL.

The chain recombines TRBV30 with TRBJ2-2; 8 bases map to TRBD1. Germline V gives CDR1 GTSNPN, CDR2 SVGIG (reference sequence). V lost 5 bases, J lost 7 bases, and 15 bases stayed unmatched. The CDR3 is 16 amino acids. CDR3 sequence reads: CAWDGYTGGRGGELFF. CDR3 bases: TGTGCCTGGGACGGATACACAGGGGGACGCGGCGGGGAGCTGTTTTTT.

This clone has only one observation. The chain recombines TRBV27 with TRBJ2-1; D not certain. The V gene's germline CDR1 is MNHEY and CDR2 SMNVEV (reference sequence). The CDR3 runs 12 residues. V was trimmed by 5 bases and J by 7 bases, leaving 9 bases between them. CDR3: CASSASRNEQFF. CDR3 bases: TGTGCCAGCAGTGCATCCCGGAATGAGCAGTTCTTC.

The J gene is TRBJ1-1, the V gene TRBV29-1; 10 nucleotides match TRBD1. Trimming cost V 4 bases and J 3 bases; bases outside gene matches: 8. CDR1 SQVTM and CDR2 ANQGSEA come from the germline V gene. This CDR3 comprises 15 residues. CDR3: CSVAGTGDGDTEAFF. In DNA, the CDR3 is TGCAGCGTTGCGGGGACAGGGGATGGGGACACTGAAGCTTTCTTT.

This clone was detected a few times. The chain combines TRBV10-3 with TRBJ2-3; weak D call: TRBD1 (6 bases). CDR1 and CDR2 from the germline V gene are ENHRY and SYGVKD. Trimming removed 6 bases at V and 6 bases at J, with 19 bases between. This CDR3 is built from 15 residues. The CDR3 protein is CAIRGRDNSDDTQYF. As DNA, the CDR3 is TGTGCCATCAGGGGACGGGACAATTCGGACGATACGCAGTATTTT.

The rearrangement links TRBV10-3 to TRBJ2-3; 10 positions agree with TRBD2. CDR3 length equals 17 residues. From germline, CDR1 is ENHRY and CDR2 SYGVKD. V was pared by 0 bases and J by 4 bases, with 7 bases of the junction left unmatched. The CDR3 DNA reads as TGTGCCATCAGTGAGTCGATCAGCGGGGGGGCCTCAGATACGCAGTATTTT. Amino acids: CAISESISGGASDTQYF.

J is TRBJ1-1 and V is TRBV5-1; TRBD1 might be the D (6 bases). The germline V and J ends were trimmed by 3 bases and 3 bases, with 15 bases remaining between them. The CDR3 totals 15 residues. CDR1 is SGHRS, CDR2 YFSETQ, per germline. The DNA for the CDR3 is TGCGCCAGCAGCTACGTGCAGGGGTTCGACACTGAAGCTTTCTTT. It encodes CASSYVQGFDTEAFF.

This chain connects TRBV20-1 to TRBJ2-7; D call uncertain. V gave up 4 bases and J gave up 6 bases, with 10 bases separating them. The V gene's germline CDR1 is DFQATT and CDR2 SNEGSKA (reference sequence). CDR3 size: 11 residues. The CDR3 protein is CSAKILAEQYF. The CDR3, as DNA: TGCAGTGCTAAGATTTTGGCCGAGCAGTACTTC.

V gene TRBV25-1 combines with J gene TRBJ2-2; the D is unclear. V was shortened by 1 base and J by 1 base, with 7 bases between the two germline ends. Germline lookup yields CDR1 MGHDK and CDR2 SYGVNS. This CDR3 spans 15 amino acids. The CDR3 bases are TGTGCCAGCAGTGAATTGGCGGAGAACACCGGGGAGCTGTTTTTT. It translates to CASSELAENTGELFF.

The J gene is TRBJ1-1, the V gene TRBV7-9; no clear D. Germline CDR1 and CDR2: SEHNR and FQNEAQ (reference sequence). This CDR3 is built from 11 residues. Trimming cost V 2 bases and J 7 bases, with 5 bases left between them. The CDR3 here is CASSLRSEAFF. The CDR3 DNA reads TGTGCCAGCAGCTTAAGAAGTGAAGCTTTCTTT.